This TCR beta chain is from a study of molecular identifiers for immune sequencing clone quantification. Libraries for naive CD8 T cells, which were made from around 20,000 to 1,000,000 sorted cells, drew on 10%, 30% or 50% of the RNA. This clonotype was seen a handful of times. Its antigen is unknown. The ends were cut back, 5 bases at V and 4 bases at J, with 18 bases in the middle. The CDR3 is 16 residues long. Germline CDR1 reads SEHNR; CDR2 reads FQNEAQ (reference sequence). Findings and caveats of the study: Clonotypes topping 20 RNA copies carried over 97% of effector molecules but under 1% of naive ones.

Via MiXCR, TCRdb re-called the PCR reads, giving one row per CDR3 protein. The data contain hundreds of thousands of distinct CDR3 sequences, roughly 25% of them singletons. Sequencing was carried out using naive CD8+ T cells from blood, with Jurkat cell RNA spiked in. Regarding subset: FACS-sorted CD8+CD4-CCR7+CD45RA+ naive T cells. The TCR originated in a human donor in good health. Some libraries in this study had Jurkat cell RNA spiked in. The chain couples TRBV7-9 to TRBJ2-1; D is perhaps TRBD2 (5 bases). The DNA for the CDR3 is TGTGCCAGCAGCCCATGGGGAGCAGAGGAATACAATGAGCAGTTCTTC. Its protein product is CASSPWGAEEYNEQFF.